Each of the 12 T cell receptor beta chains below was sequenced from the same sample in a study of type 1 and type 2 diabetes patients. PCR was run on genomic DNA. Multiplex PCR with 30 forward and 13 reverse primers amplified the TCR beta CDR3. MiXCR was run by TCRdb on the multiplex PCR reads, yielding one entry per CDR3 protein. Here the sample spans 250,000 to 300,000 distinct CDR3 sequences, 45% to 60% being singletons. Sequencing input: peripheral blood mononuclear cells (PBMCs). The receptors originated from a man aged 18 to 35 with type 2 diabetes.

This clonotype was recorded many times. The V gene is TRBV7-8, the J gene TRBJ1-1; D gene uncertain. With 6 bases removed from V and 4 bases from J, the gap between germline ends came to 9 bases. Germline V gene lookup returns CDR1 SGHVS and CDR2 FQNEAQ. This CDR3 region has 12 residues. The CDR3 DNA reads as TGTGCCAGCAGTATGTGGGGCACTGAAGCTTTCTTT. Amino acid sequence: CASSMWGTEAFF.

At least ten counts were recorded for this clonotype. The rearrangement joins TRBV25-1 to TRBJ2-2, with unresolved D. CDR1 and CDR2 (germline): MGHDK, SYGVNS. This CDR3 region has 13 residues. V lost 4 bases and J lost 4, with 7 bases in between. In DNA, the CDR3 is TGTGCCAGCAGTGGGTATCCCACCGGGGAGCTGTTTTTT. Translated, it gives CASSGYPTGELFF.

The chain combines TRBV2 with TRBJ2-7; TRBD2 agrees at 7 bases. The CDR3 has 17 amino acids. The J segment lost 3 bases and the V segment lost 1 base, leaving 12 bases of the junction unmatched. Germline V gene lookup returns CDR1 SNHLY and CDR2 FYNNEI. The CDR3 loop reads CASSEGLFGTKDYEQYF. CDR3 bases: TGTGCCAGCAGTGAAGGGCTTTTTGGGACTAAGGACTACGAGCAGTACTTC.

This clonotype was detected ten times or more. The CDR3 reads CASKGVVVGNTGELFF. CDR3 bases: TGTGCCAGCAAGGGGGTGGTAGTAGGGAACACCGGGGAGCTGTTTTTT. The chain has TRBV2 and TRBJ2-2; D perhaps matches TRBD1 (6 bases). The CDR3 is made up of 16 amino acids. Per germline, CDR1 SNHLY and CDR2 FYNNEI. Trimming left V 7 bases short and J 1 base short, with 16 bases between.

The chain uses TRBV28 and TRBJ2-6; TRBD1 is a possible D gene (5 bases). The length of the CDR3 is 14 residues. Germline V CDR1 and CDR2: MDHEN, SYDVKM. Trimming removed 8 bases from V and 1 base from J, with 9 bases in between. The DNA for the CDR3 is TGTGCCAGCGACGACAGATCTGGGGCCAACGTCCTGACTTTC. Encoded protein: CASDDRSGANVLTF. Based on the CDR3 plus reference TRBV28 and TRBJ2-6, the full variable domain is DVKVTQSSRYLVKRTGEKVFLECVQDMDHENMFWYRQDPGLGLRLIYFSYDVKMKEKGDIPEGYSVSREKKERFSLILESASTNQTSMYLCASDDRSGANVLTFGAGSRLTVL.

The chain combines TRBV7-6 with TRBJ2-3, with D possibly matching TRBD2 (6 bases). The V end was cut by 4 bases, the J end by 2 bases, with 16 bases between. The CDR3 spans 16 residues. Germline V gene lookup returns CDR1 SGHVS and CDR2 FNYEAQ. The CDR3 here is CASSSVGGRVTDTQYF. The CDR3, as DNA: TGTGCCAGCAGCTCGGTGGGGGGAAGGGTCACAGATACGCAGTATTTT. The full variable domain, with the rest looked up from reference TRBV7-6 and TRBJ2-3, is GAGVSQSPRYKVTKRGQDVALRCDPISGHVSLYWYRQALGQGPEFLTYFNYEAQQDKSGLPNDRFSAERPEGSISTLTIQRTEQRDSAMYRCASSSVGGRVTDTQYFGPGTRLTVL.

This clonotype was found a few times. V usage is TRBV12-3 or TRBV12-4 and J usage is TRBJ2-2; D possibly uses TRBD1 or TRBD2 (5 bases each). V was trimmed by 5 bases and J by 6 bases, leaving 13 bases between them. This CDR3 spans 14 amino acids. CDR3 region: CASSKGPSSGELFF. The CDR3 region has the DNA TGTGCCAGCAGTAAGGGACCATCGTCCGGGGAGCTGTTTTTT.

This clonotype turned up a few times. The chain joins TRBV19 to TRBJ1-5, with no clear D. Trimming took 1 base from V and 5 from J, leaving 6 bases between them. The germline gives CDR1 LNHDA, CDR2 SQIVND (reference sequence). CDR3 length: 13 residues. CDR3 sequence: CASSIGAYQPQHF. The CDR3 coding sequence is TGTGCCAGTAGTATAGGGGCCTATCAGCCCCAGCATTTT.

This clonotype has a handful of counts. The chain recombines TRBV20-1 with TRBJ2-7; D possibly corresponds to TRBD2 (6 bases). With 3 bases removed from V and 2 bases from J, the gap between germline ends came to 14 bases. CDR1 and CDR2 from the germline V gene are DFQATT and SNEGSKA (reference sequence). This CDR3 is 14 amino acids long. DNA for the CDR3: TGCAGTGCTAGTCGCGGGAACAATCCCTACGAGCAGTACTTC. Translated, it gives CSASRGNNPYEQYF.

Only a few counts were recorded for this clonotype. The chain employs TRBV6-1 and TRBJ2-1, with TRBD1 matching 9 bases. V lost 4 bases to trimming and J lost 4 bases; unmatched junction nucleotides: 8. The CDR3 runs 16 residues. Germline V gene lookup returns CDR1 MNHNS and CDR2 SASEGT. CDR3: CASSVAPGQGYNEQFF. In DNA, the CDR3 is TGTGCCAGCAGTGTAGCACCGGGACAGGGTTACAATGAGCAGTTCTTC.

Concerning this clonotype: The junction departs from the called germline gene at one end, perhaps through a read error. The rearrangement joins TRBV19 to TRBJ1-2, with unresolved D. CDR1 is LNHDA and CDR2 is SQIVND in the germline V gene (reference sequence). The length of the CDR3 is 14 residues. Written as DNA, the CDR3 is TGTGCCAGTAGTCATGGACGGGCAGACTATGGCTACGCCTTC. This gives the protein CASSHGRADYGYAF.

The gene calls are TRBV2 and TRBJ2-7, with a tentative D call TRBD2 (6 bases). Trimming cost V 6 bases and J 2 bases, with 8 bases left between them. The CDR3 spans 12 residues. Per the germline V gene, CDR1 is SNHLY and CDR2 is FYNNEI. This chain's CDR3 is CASRRLAYEQYF. The DNA for the CDR3 is TGTGCCAGCAGACGACTAGCCTACGAGCAGTACTTC. Looking up the rest from reference TRBV2 and TRBJ2-7 gives the full variable domain: EPEVTQTPSHQVTQMGQEVILRCVPISNHLYFYWYRQILGQKVEFLVSFYNNEISEKSEIFDDQFSVERPDGSNFTLKIRSTKLEDSAMYFCASRRLAYEQYFGPGTRLTVT.